The next 30 T cell receptor beta chains were all read from a single sample in a study of blood T cell repertoires in COVID-19. Measured with immunoSEQ multiplex PCR; TCRdb has only the in-frame clones, and not every one. The data hold fewer than 250,000 clones, with around 90% observed a single time. Sequencing was performed on PBMCs or T cells enriched from blood (not recorded which). These TCRs come from a man between 50 and 59 years old who had been exposed to COVID-19.

This chain joins TRBV5-1 and TRBJ1-3, with TRBD1 matching over 8 bases. The CDR3 loop spans 17 amino acids. The junction had 5 bases not matched to a gene; V was cut back by 0 bases and J by 0 bases. CDR1 is SGHRS, CDR2 YFSETQ, per germline. CDR3 in amino acids: CASSLAGTGRSGNTIYF. As DNA, the CDR3 is TGCGCCAGCAGCTTGGCGGGGACAGGACGCTCTGGAAACACCATATATTTT.

V and J are TRBV5-5 and TRBJ2-3; the D gene is possibly TRBD1 (6 bases). Trimming cost V 2 bases and J 6 bases, with 13 bases left between them. The CDR3 spans 14 residues. Germline loops: CDR1 SGHKS, CDR2 YYEKEE (reference sequence). CDR3 sequence (DNA): TGTGCCAGCAGCTTCGGGACACCTAAGGATACGCAGTATTTT. Its translation is CASSFGTPKDTQYF.

The chain couples TRBV30 to TRBJ2-2; a weak D match, TRBD2 (7 bases). In germline, CDR1 is GTSNPN, CDR2 SVGIG (reference sequence). This CDR3 is 13 amino acids long. Trimming pared 4 bases from V and 7 bases from J, leaving 13 bases between. For the CDR3, the DNA is TGTGCCTGGACCGGGGGGCCATTCGGGGAGCTGTTTTTT. It translates to CAWTGGPFGELFF.

The chain couples TRBV5-6 to TRBJ2-3, with 10 bases lining up with TRBD2. Germline CDR1 is SGHDT and CDR2 is YYEEEE. The CDR3 has 16 amino acids. The trim removed 0 bases at V and 7 bases at J, leaving 8 bases unmatched. The CDR3 spells CASSLVAGGLMNTQYF. The CDR3 DNA sequence: TGTGCCAGCAGCTTGGTAGCGGGGGGCTTAATGAATACGCAGTATTTT.

CDR3 loop: CASSLGGSSTEAFF. The CDR3 DNA reads as TGTGCCAGTAGTTTGGGGGGGAGTTCGACTGAAGCTTTCTTT. The rearrangement links TRBV19 to TRBJ1-1; a possible D gene is TRBD1 (5 bases). The CDR3 extends over 14 amino acids. Between the trimmed V and J ends, which lost 5 bases and 5 bases, there was a span of 15 bases. Germline assignment: CDR1 LNHDA and CDR2 SQIVND (reference sequence).

The rearrangement uses TRBV18 and TRBJ1-2; TRBD1 matches at 9 bases. V was clipped by 3 bases and J by 4 bases; unmatched bases: 9. Germline CDR1 and CDR2: KGHSH and LQKENI. This CDR3 spans 16 amino acids. The CDR3 reads CASSPGQGPTFYGYTF. CDR3 DNA sequence: TGTGCCAGCTCACCGGGACAGGGCCCTACCTTCTATGGCTACACCTTC.

This rearrangement joins TRBV10-3 to TRBJ2-2, with TRBD2 identical over 8 bases. Trimming took 7 bases from V and 6 from J; bases not matched to a gene: 10. The CDR3 is made up of 15 amino acids. Germline assignment: CDR1 ENHRY and CDR2 SYGVKD. The CDR3 reads CAINRFSGVAGELFF. The CDR3 DNA is TGTGCCATCAACCGTTTTAGCGGGGTGGCCGGGGAGCTGTTTTTT.

The chain carries TRBV19 and TRBJ1-1, with D possibly matching TRBD1 (5 bases). Germline V gene lookup returns CDR1 LNHDA and CDR2 SQIVND (reference sequence). This CDR3 comprises 15 residues. The germline V and J ends were trimmed by 3 bases and 1 base, with 12 bases remaining between them. The DNA of the CDR3 is TGTGCCAGTAGTATGAGCCCAGGGTGGAACACTGAAGCTTTCTTT. It codes for CASSMSPGWNTEAFF. Filled out from reference TRBV19 and TRBJ1-1, the complete variable domain reads DGGITQSPKYLFRKEGQNVTLSCEQNLNHDAMYWYRQDPGQGLRLIYYSQIVNDFQKGDIAEGYSVSREKKESFPLTVTSAQKNPTAFYLCASSMSPGWNTEAFFGQGTRLTVV.

The chain uses TRBV12-5 and TRBJ1-6; D possibly corresponds to TRBD1 (5 bases). The germline gives CDR1 LGHNT, CDR2 FRNRAP. Trimming stripped 1 base from V and 10 bases from J, with 11 bases between. This CDR3 has 14 amino acids. CDR3 DNA: TGTGCTAGTGGTTTGGACGGGGGGAGATCACCCCTCCACTTT. Translating gives CASGLDGGRSPLHF.

V and J are TRBV11-3 and TRBJ2-1, with D tentatively TRBD1 (5 bases). V lost 1 base and J lost 10, with 14 bases in between. This CDR3 region has 14 residues. CDR1 SGHNT and CDR2 YENEEA come from the germline V gene. The CDR3 sequence is CASSLVAGFVEQFF. The CDR3 DNA sequence: TGTGCCAGCAGCTTAGTAGCAGGGTTTGTGGAGCAGTTCTTC.

This chain uses TRBV19 with TRBJ1-1; TRBD1 matches at 10 bases. V was clipped by 3 bases and J by 5 bases; unmatched bases: 6. Per germline, CDR1 LNHDA and CDR2 SQIVND (reference sequence). The length of the CDR3 is 15 residues. The chain's CDR3 is CASSIGDRGGTEAFF. As DNA, the CDR3 is TGTGCCAGTAGTATCGGGGACAGGGGAGGTACTGAAGCTTTCTTT.

This CDR3 reads CASSFKSEQSYNSPLHF. The DNA of the CDR3 is TGTGCCAGCAGCTTTAAAAGCGAACAAAGCTATAATTCACCCCTCCACTTT. The V gene is TRBV11-2, the J gene TRBJ1-6; D uncertain. The germline V and J ends were trimmed by 3 bases and 3 bases, with 15 bases remaining between them. Germline lookup yields CDR1 SGHAT and CDR2 FQNNGV. This CDR3 spans 17 amino acids.

This rearrangement joins TRBV9 to TRBJ1-3; D is possibly TRBD1 (6 bases). The CDR3 is 16 amino acids. Between the trimmed V and J ends, which lost 4 bases and 4 bases, there was a span of 18 bases. Germline V CDR1 and CDR2: SGDLS, YYNGEE. The CDR3 here is CASSSPLDSPGNTIYF. Written as DNA, the CDR3 is TGTGCCAGCAGCTCACCTCTGGACAGCCCGGGAAACACCATATATTTT.

This chain links TRBV5-1 with TRBJ2-7; 8 bases are shared with TRBD1. CDR3 size: 13 residues. Germline V gives CDR1 SGHRS, CDR2 YFSETQ. V shed 0 bases, J shed 6 bases, and the junction held 2 bases outside the gene matches. The CDR3: CASSLAQGAEQYF. The CDR3 region has the DNA TGCGCCAGCAGCTTGGCCCAGGGGGCCGAGCAGTACTTC.

The count of this clone is one. J is TRBJ2-5 and V is TRBV27, with D perhaps matching TRBD2 (5 bases). V shed 5 bases and J shed 0 bases, with 7 bases lying between them. Germline-derived CDR1 and CDR2 are MNHEY and SMNVEV (reference sequence). CDR3 length: 13 residues. DNA for the CDR3: TGTGCCAGCAGTGACTATTACCAAGAGACCCAGTACTTC. This encodes CASSDYYQETQYF.

The J gene is TRBJ2-1, the V gene TRBV11-3; TRBD2 aligns across 9 bases. V gave up 5 bases and J gave up 4 bases; unmatched junction bases: 3. In germline, CDR1 is SGHNT, CDR2 YENEEA. This CDR3 is 14 amino acids long. The chain's CDR3 is CASSPSGVYNEQFF. The CDR3 DNA sequence: TGTGCCAGCAGCCCTAGCGGGGTATACAATGAGCAGTTCTTC.

The V gene is TRBV5-4, the J gene TRBJ1-5; possible D gene TRBD1, 5 bases. The germline V gene has CDR1 SGHNT and CDR2 YYREEE (reference sequence). V lost 3 bases and J lost 4, with 8 bases in between. CDR3 length: 13 residues. CDR3 residues: CASSSGGNQPQHF. CDR3 nucleotide sequence: TGTGCCAGCAGCTCGGGGGGGAATCAGCCCCAGCATTTT.

This clone appeared a single time. This rearrangement joins TRBV2 to TRBJ1-6; 8 bases fit TRBD1. The CDR3 spans 15 residues. Losses at the gene ends were 3 bases for V and 8 bases for J; bases not matched to a gene: 6. From germline, CDR1 is SNHLY and CDR2 FYNNEI. CDR3 DNA sequence: TGTGCCAGCAGTGACGACAGGGGATCTTATTCACCCCTCCACTTT. This encodes CASSDDRGSYSPLHF.

The chain joins TRBV5-1 to TRBJ2-5, with TRBD2 identical over 10 bases. The length of the CDR3 is 14 residues. With V trimmed by 4 bases and J by 1 base, 1 base remained unmatched. Germline V gives CDR1 SGHRS, CDR2 YFSETQ. The DNA of the CDR3 is TGCGCCAGCAGCCGGACTAGCGGCCAAGAGACCCAGTACTTC. Translated: CASSRTSGQETQYF.

The chain links TRBV27 to TRBJ2-3; TRBD2 matches 11 bases. Germline CDR1 is MNHEY and CDR2 is SMNVEV (reference sequence). V shed 6 bases, J shed 2 bases, and the junction held 10 bases outside the gene matches. The CDR3 extends over 17 amino acids. The CDR3 DNA reads TGTGCCAGCAGCCCGACGGGGGGACTAGCGGTCACAGATACGCAGTATTTT. Residues: CASSPTGGLAVTDTQYF.

The chain carries TRBV18 and TRBJ1-5; 8 nucleotides match TRBD1. The CDR3 runs to 13 residues. CDR1 is KGHSH, CDR2 LQKENI, per germline. V lost 6 bases to trimming and J lost 5 bases; unmatched junction nucleotides: 3. CDR3 amino acids: CASSRGRDQPQHF. The CDR3 DNA reads TGTGCCAGCTCCAGGGGGCGGGATCAGCCCCAGCATTTT.

The chain carries TRBV7-3 and TRBJ1-1; tentative D call: TRBD1 (5 bases). Trimming cost V 2 bases and J 5 bases, with 12 bases left between them. Germline assignment: CDR1 SGHTA and CDR2 FQGTGA. The CDR3 sequence is 14 residues long. As DNA, the CDR3 is TGTGCCAGCAGCTTAGGTATAGGGGTTACTGAAGCTTTCTTT. Its protein product is CASSLGIGVTEAFF.

This chain uses TRBV7-8 with TRBJ1-5; perhaps TRBD1 as D (5 bases). This CDR3 has 15 amino acids. V lost 6 bases and J lost 0, with 12 bases in between. Germline-derived CDR1 and CDR2 are SGHVS and FQNEAQ. The CDR3 sequence is CASRNRPASNQPQHF. CDR3 nucleotide sequence: TGTGCCAGCAGAAACAGGCCCGCTAGCAATCAGCCCCAGCATTTT.

The V and J genes are TRBV27 and TRBJ1-1; tentatively, D is TRBD1 (5 bases). The CDR3 extends over 13 amino acids. V shed 6 bases and J shed 1 base, with 9 bases lying between them. CDR1 and CDR2 from the germline V gene are MNHEY and SMNVEV (reference sequence). DNA of the CDR3: TGTGCCAGCAGCCTCCAGGGGAACACTGAAGCTTTCTTT. Residues: CASSLQGNTEAFF.

DNA of the CDR3: TGTGCCATCAGCACGAGCGGGGGGGCAGATACGCAGTATTTT. Protein: CAISTSGGADTQYF. The chain recombines TRBV10-3 with TRBJ2-3; TRBD2 matches 10 bases. Looked up from germline, CDR1 is ENHRY and CDR2 is SYGVKD. This CDR3 has 14 amino acids. V dropped 6 bases and J dropped 4; count of bases not matched to a gene: 4.

This clone was recorded once. The gene calls are TRBV5-1 and TRBJ1-2, with D maybe TRBD1 (6 bases). Looked up from germline, CDR1 is SGHRS and CDR2 is YFSETQ. The ends were cut back, 2 bases at V and 2 bases at J, with 13 bases in the middle. This CDR3 is built from 15 residues. CDR3 nucleotides: TGCGCCAGCAGCTTTGGGGGGGCGTCCAACTATGGCTACACCTTC. This gives the protein CASSFGGASNYGYTF.

The J gene is TRBJ1-3, the V gene TRBV12-3 or TRBV12-4; D is undetermined. CDR3 length: 13 residues. V shed 6 bases and J shed 4 bases, with 10 bases lying between them. The CDR3 loop is CASSPSGGNTIYF. The CDR3 bases are TGTGCCAGCAGCCCGAGCGGGGGAAACACCATATATTTT.

This chain joins TRBV5-1 and TRBJ1-1; 8 bases match TRBD1. Trimming cost V 7 bases and J 8 bases; bases outside gene matches: 13. The CDR3 has 14 amino acids. The V gene's germline CDR1 is SGHRS and CDR2 YFSETQ. This chain's CDR3 is CASRKIPGGVEAFF. In DNA, the CDR3 is TGCGCCAGCCGAAAAATTCCAGGGGGCGTAGAAGCTTTCTTT. The full variable domain, rest sourced from reference TRBV5-1 and TRBJ1-1, is KAGVTQTPRYLIKTRGQQVTLSCSPISGHRSVSWYQQTPGQGLQFLFEYFSETQRNKGNFPGRFSGRQFSNSRSEMNVSTLELGDSALYLCASRKIPGGVEAFFGQGTRLTVV.

The gene calls are TRBV5-5 and TRBJ2-4; D is possibly TRBD1 (6 bases). The germline CDR1 and CDR2 sequences are SGHKS and YYEKEE (reference sequence). The CDR3 runs to 13 residues. V was trimmed by 1 base and J by 10 bases, leaving 12 bases between them. In DNA, the CDR3 is TGTGCCAGCAGCTTGCCCCCACAGGGTATTCAGTACTTC. Translation gives CASSLPPQGIQYF.

The chain couples TRBV12-3 or TRBV12-4 to TRBJ1-1, with 9 bases identical to TRBD1. Losses at the gene ends were 4 bases for V and 6 bases for J; bases not matched to a gene: 3. The CDR3 sequence is 13 residues long. CDR3 nucleotides: TGTGCCAGCAGTTCTCGACAGGGGGCTGAAGCTTTCTTT. Translating it yields CASSSRQGAEAFF.